This TCR beta chain was sequenced during a study of blood T cell repertoires in COVID-19. TCRdb keeps only in-frame clones here, not all; method: immunoSEQ multiplex PCR. The sample consists of around 140,000 clones, approximately 88% of them appearing once. The germline V gene has CDR1 SGHDT and CDR2 YYEEEE. V lost 0 bases and J 5 bases, leaving 8 bases between the germline ends. The CDR3 is made up of 13 amino acids. Sample: peripheral blood. The sequence derives from a woman between 50 and 59 years old with acute or convalescent COVID-19. The chain couples TRBV5-6 to TRBJ1-2, with D tentatively TRBD1 (6 bases). CDR3 residues: CASSLDTGYGYTF. The CDR3 DNA sequence: TGTGCCAGCAGCTTGGATACAGGGTATGGCTACACCTTC.